This section outlines one T cell receptor beta chain sequence together with its context. Antigen specificity is unknown. This record comes from a study of cytomegalovirus exposure and HLA in healthy donors. Study-wide results and limits: Later genetic work tied a missense DCLRE1C variant to beta-chain V and J trimming. Follow-up analysis seemed to connect common viral pathogens with several of the most significant clusters identified. Within a later analysis, the majority of CMV-associated TCR beta chains appeared HLA-restricted.

13 Jbeta primers and 60 Vbeta primers were used for the PCR. Repertoires were generated with immunoSEQ multiplex PCR, while TCRdb's copy carries only in-frame clones and drops some. The sample records 100,000 to 150,000 clones, approximately 82% being singletons. Per germline, CDR1 LGHNA and CDR2 YSLEER. Deletions cut 0 bases from V and 5 bases from J, with 16 bases between. This CDR3 has 16 amino acids. Sequencing was carried out using PBMCs. This sequence originates from a man in his fifties or sixties in good health and CMV-seronegative. The chain joins TRBV4-3 to TRBJ1-1; D is perhaps TRBD1 (5 bases). Here the CDR3 DNA reads TGCGCCAGCAGCCAAGAGGTTTGGGGGGGGGAAACTGAAGCTTTCTTT. Translating gives CASSQEVWGGETEAFF.